Listed below are T cell receptor beta chains from one sample, sequenced in a study of Ad26.COV2.S vaccination and SARS-CoV-2 variants. TCRdb's copy holds only in-frame clones and misses some; the assay was immunoSEQ multiplex PCR. The table includes over 200,000 clones, 70% to 90% detected once. The sample in question was peripheral blood, obtained in a trial of Ad26.COV2.S vaccine versus placebo. The receptor source for this set is a person between 18 and 60 years old who received the Ad26.COV2.S COVID-19 vaccine or a placebo. The CDR3 runs from the conserved cysteine through the conserved F or W. The order of the fields is V gene, clone size, D gene, J gene, CDR3 DNA, CDR3 protein. The D gene is left open where the match is weak. Not every row has a clone size; where given, it reads once, few, many or a size class.

v_gene: TRBV25-1; abundance: few; d_gene: .; j_gene: TRBJ1-2; CDR3nt: TGTGCCAGCAGTGACCCGGGCCGTCTCTATGGCTACACCTTC; CDR3aa: CASSDPGRLYGYTF
v_gene: TRBV27; abundance: .; d_gene: .; j_gene: TRBJ1-5; CDR3nt: TGTGCCAGCAGTTTAACCCCCTCTCAGCCCCAGCATTTT; CDR3aa: CASSLTPSQPQHF
v_gene: TRBV3-1/TRBV3-2; abundance: .; d_gene: .; j_gene: TRBJ1-2; CDR3nt: TGTGCCAGCAGCTTCGGACGACAGTCCCGGGATGGCTACACCTTC; CDR3aa: CASSFGRQSRDGYTF
v_gene: TRBV12-3/TRBV12-4; abundance: .; d_gene: .; j_gene: TRBJ2-1; CDR3nt: TGTGCCAGCAGCAGCTGGGGGGCGGGGCAGTTCTTC; CDR3aa: CASSSWGAGQFF
v_gene: TRBV3-1/TRBV3-2; abundance: .; d_gene: .; j_gene: TRBJ2-5; CDR3nt: TGTGCCAGCAGCTACGGGACTCTGGAGACCCAGTACTTC; CDR3aa: CASSYGTLETQYF
v_gene: TRBV7-7; abundance: .; d_gene: TRBD2; j_gene: TRBJ2-1; CDR3nt: TGTGCTAGCAGCTTAGCCCGCTCGGGACTAGCGGGGACTCCCCCTAAATACAATGAGCAGTTCTTC; CDR3aa: CASSLARSGLAGTPPKYNEQFF
v_gene: TRBV18; abundance: once; d_gene: .; j_gene: TRBJ2-1; CDR3nt: TGTGCCAGCTCACCGTTATTTACCCCCGGGACACCGGAGCAGTTCTTC; CDR3aa: CASSPLFTPGTPEQFF
v_gene: TRBV7-2; abundance: .; d_gene: TRBD1; j_gene: TRBJ2-3; CDR3nt: TGTGCCAGCAGCTGGGGACAGGCCGCAATCGCAGATACGCAGTATTTT; CDR3aa: CASSWGQAAIADTQYF
v_gene: TRBV18; abundance: .; d_gene: TRBD1; j_gene: TRBJ2-1; CDR3nt: TGTGCCAGCTCGAGGACAGGGGGCTCTTACAATGAGCAGTTCTTC; CDR3aa: CASSRTGGSYNEQFF
v_gene: TRBV9; abundance: .; d_gene: .; j_gene: TRBJ2-2; CDR3nt: TGTGCCAGCAGCGTAGAGGCGACCGGGGAGCTGTTTTTT; CDR3aa: CASSVEATGELFF
v_gene: TRBV10-1; abundance: .; d_gene: TRBD1; j_gene: TRBJ1-1; CDR3nt: TGCGCCAGCAGTGAGTTTCCGGGACAGGGGACTGAGGGCACTGAAGCTTTCTTT; CDR3aa: CASSEFPGQGTEGTEAFF
v_gene: TRBV28; abundance: once; d_gene: .; j_gene: TRBJ1-1; CDR3nt: TGTGCCAGCAGTTCCCTTGGTTCCTGGGGTGGGAACACTGAAGCTTTCTTT; CDR3aa: CASSSLGSWGGNTEAFF
v_gene: TRBV19; abundance: .; d_gene: .; j_gene: TRBJ2-3; CDR3nt: TGTGCCAGTAGTATCCCGACAGGGACTAAGGGGACAGATACGCAGTATTTT; CDR3aa: CASSIPTGTKGTDTQYF
v_gene: TRBV5-1; abundance: .; d_gene: .; j_gene: TRBJ2-7; CDR3nt: TGCGCCAGCAGCCGTAACAGCGGCGAGCAGTACTTC; CDR3aa: CASSRNSGEQYF
v_gene: TRBV28; abundance: .; d_gene: TRBD1; j_gene: TRBJ1-4; CDR3nt: TGTGCCAGCAGGTCCGGGACAGTCGAAAAACTGTTTTTT; CDR3aa: CASRSGTVEKLFF
v_gene: TRBV28; abundance: .; d_gene: TRBD1; j_gene: TRBJ2-1; CDR3nt: TGTGCCAGCAGTAAGGACAGGGCAGTCTCCTACAATGAGCAGTTCTTC; CDR3aa: CASSKDRAVSYNEQFF
v_gene: TRBV6-4; abundance: .; d_gene: TRBD2; j_gene: TRBJ2-5; CDR3nt: TGTGCCGGACTCGCCGGGACAGGGGAACTAGCGGGAGGCCAAGAGACCCAGTACTTC; CDR3aa: CAGLAGTGELAGGQETQYF
v_gene: TRBV10-3; abundance: .; d_gene: .; j_gene: TRBJ2-1; CDR3nt: TGTGCCATCAGTGGGGGCGCGGGCTCCTACAATGAGCAGTTCTTC; CDR3aa: CAISGGAGSYNEQFF
v_gene: TRBV27; abundance: .; d_gene: .; j_gene: TRBJ2-7; CDR3nt: TGTGCCAGCAGCTCCTCTCAACTAGTCCCCTACGAGCAGTACTTC; CDR3aa: CASSSSQLVPYEQYF
v_gene: TRBV11-1; abundance: .; d_gene: TRBD2; j_gene: TRBJ2-7; CDR3nt: TGTGCCAGCAGCTTAGCTGGCGGGAGGGTCTCAGGGGAGCAGTACTTC; CDR3aa: CASSLAGGRVSGEQYF
v_gene: TRBV18; abundance: .; d_gene: .; j_gene: TRBJ1-3; CDR3nt: TGTGCCAGCCAACCCCTGGAGGGGATCTTCTCTGGAAACACCATATATTTT; CDR3aa: CASQPLEGIFSGNTIYF
v_gene: TRBV9; abundance: .; d_gene: TRBD2; j_gene: TRBJ2-1; CDR3nt: TGTGCCAGCAGCGCCCTCTTCGGGACATCTCCACTAGCGGGATACAATGAGCAGTTCTTC; CDR3aa: CASSALFGTSPLAGYNEQFF
v_gene: TRBV19; abundance: .; d_gene: .; j_gene: TRBJ2-5; CDR3nt: TGTGCCAGTAGTGACCTGGGTGGCTTAACGGCCCAGTACTTC; CDR3aa: CASSDLGGLTAQYF
v_gene: TRBV7-2; abundance: .; d_gene: .; j_gene: TRBJ2-3; CDR3nt: TGTGCCAGCAGCTTAAACACGGGGGGCCAATTTGGAGATACGCAGTATTTT; CDR3aa: CASSLNTGGQFGDTQYF
v_gene: TRBV18; abundance: .; d_gene: .; j_gene: TRBJ2-6; CDR3nt: TGTGCCAGCTCACCACCGTCTGGACTGAACGTTGGGGCCAACGTCCTGACTTTC; CDR3aa: CASSPPSGLNVGANVLTF
v_gene: TRBV5-1; abundance: .; d_gene: TRBD1; j_gene: TRBJ2-5; CDR3nt: TGCGCCAGCAGCCAGACAGGGGGCTTGTCGACCCAGTACTTC; CDR3aa: CASSQTGGLSTQYF
v_gene: TRBV28; abundance: .; d_gene: .; j_gene: TRBJ1-1; CDR3nt: TGTGCCAGCAGTTTAACGGGGGCGGTGGGCACTGAAGCTTTCTTT; CDR3aa: CASSLTGAVGTEAFF
v_gene: TRBV30; abundance: .; d_gene: .; j_gene: TRBJ2-2; CDR3nt: TGTGCCTGTCCTCCCAGGGTCAACGGGGAGCTGTTTTTT; CDR3aa: CACPPRVNGELFF
v_gene: TRBV14; abundance: .; d_gene: TRBD2; j_gene: TRBJ2-3; CDR3nt: TGTGCCAGCAGCCTGAGCGGGGGGCCGGCAGATACGCAGTATTTT; CDR3aa: CASSLSGGPADTQYF
v_gene: TRBV28; abundance: .; d_gene: .; j_gene: TRBJ2-7; CDR3nt: TGTGCCAGCAGTTTATGGGCGTACGAGCAGTACTTC; CDR3aa: CASSLWAYEQYF
v_gene: TRBV5-1; abundance: few; d_gene: TRBD2; j_gene: TRBJ2-6; CDR3nt: TGCGCCAGCAGCTTGGGGGGAACTAGCGGGAGGGCCGGGGCCAACGTCCTGACTTTC; CDR3aa: CASSLGGTSGRAGANVLTF
v_gene: TRBV9; abundance: .; d_gene: .; j_gene: TRBJ2-3; CDR3nt: TGTGCCAGCAGCGGCAAGTCTAGCACAGATACGCAGTATTTT; CDR3aa: CASSGKSSTDTQYF
v_gene: TRBV27; abundance: .; d_gene: TRBD2; j_gene: TRBJ2-3; CDR3nt: TGTGCCAGCAGTTCTGGACTAGCGGGGACAGATACGCAGTATTTT; CDR3aa: CASSSGLAGTDTQYF
v_gene: TRBV6-5; abundance: few; d_gene: .; j_gene: TRBJ1-1; CDR3nt: TGTGCCAGCAGCCCCAAGGCGGGGCTAGGTGAAGCTTTCTTT; CDR3aa: CASSPKAGLGEAFF
v_gene: TRBV6-5; abundance: .; d_gene: .; j_gene: TRBJ1-3; CDR3nt: TGTGCCAGCAGTTACTCGGCGGGGCCGGCTGGAAACACCATATATTTT; CDR3aa: CASSYSAGPAGNTIYF
v_gene: TRBV4-1; abundance: .; d_gene: .; j_gene: TRBJ1-2; CDR3nt: TGCGCCAGCAGCCAAGACCTCGGGACCCTCTATGGCTACACCTTC; CDR3aa: CASSQDLGTLYGYTF
v_gene: TRBV18; abundance: .; d_gene: .; j_gene: TRBJ2-3; CDR3nt: TGTGCCAGCTCACCCCAGGGGAACGCAGATACGCAGTATTTT; CDR3aa: CASSPQGNADTQYF
v_gene: TRBV7-6; abundance: .; d_gene: TRBD2; j_gene: TRBJ2-7; CDR3nt: TGTGCCAGCAGCTTAGTGGGCGGGGGGGCTGGAGAGCAGTACTTC; CDR3aa: CASSLVGGGAGEQYF
v_gene: TRBV19; abundance: .; d_gene: TRBD2; j_gene: TRBJ2-5; CDR3nt: TGTGCCAGTAGTATTGCTAGCGGGGGGGCGTGGACCCAGTACTTC; CDR3aa: CASSIASGGAWTQYF
v_gene: TRBV27; abundance: .; d_gene: .; j_gene: TRBJ2-7; CDR3nt: TGTGCCAGCAGCTTCAGGGGCTACGAGCAGTACTTC; CDR3aa: CASSFRGYEQYF
v_gene: TRBV19; abundance: .; d_gene: .; j_gene: TRBJ2-2; CDR3nt: TGTGCCAGTAAGGCTAGCGCTAACACCGGGGAGCTGTTTTTT; CDR3aa: CASKASANTGELFF
v_gene: TRBV5-4; abundance: .; d_gene: TRBD2; j_gene: TRBJ2-5; CDR3nt: TGTGCCAGCAGCGTTCCTAGCGGGGAAGAGACCCAGTACTTC; CDR3aa: CASSVPSGEETQYF
v_gene: TRBV5-1; abundance: .; d_gene: TRBD1; j_gene: TRBJ1-3; CDR3nt: TGCGCCAGCAGCTGGACAGGGGGCGAAGCGGACACCATATATTTT; CDR3aa: CASSWTGGEADTIYF
v_gene: TRBV5-5; abundance: .; d_gene: TRBD1; j_gene: TRBJ1-5; CDR3nt: TGTGCCAGCAGCTCTGACAGGGGGCATCAGCCCCAGCATTTT; CDR3aa: CASSSDRGHQPQHF
v_gene: TRBV6-2/TRBV6-3; abundance: .; d_gene: .; j_gene: TRBJ2-1; CDR3nt: TGTGCCAGCAGTTATGGGGTCTACAATGAGCAGTTCTTC; CDR3aa: CASSYGVYNEQFF